Below, 17 T cell receptor beta chains from the same sample are listed, as sequenced in a study of blood T cell repertoires in COVID-19. Profiled with immunoSEQ multiplex PCR; TCRdb holds only in-frame clones, not every one. Of 100,000 or so clones listed, 65% to 90% were seen once; the top ten hold roughly 4.5%. The sample was peripheral blood. The receptor source for this set is a man over 45 with acute or convalescent COVID-19.

The J gene is TRBJ2-5, the V gene TRBV30; the match to TRBD1 covers 7 bases. Germline CDR1 is GTSNPN and CDR2 is SVGIG (reference sequence). This CDR3 is 13 amino acids long. With V trimmed by 5 bases and J by 0 bases, 3 bases remained unmatched. In DNA form, the CDR3 reads TGTGCCTGGGACAGGGTGTACCAAGAGACCCAGTACTTC. It translates to CAWDRVYQETQYF.

The rearrangement uses TRBV10-3 and TRBJ2-7; D perhaps matches TRBD1 (5 bases). The V end was cut by 3 bases, the J end by 3 bases, with 9 bases between. The CDR3 loop spans 13 amino acids. From germline, CDR1 is ENHRY and CDR2 SYGVKD. CDR3 nucleotides: TGTGCCATCAGTGACAGGGTTGACTACGAGCAGTACTTC. Amino acids: CAISDRVDYEQYF.

This chain uses TRBV3-1 (or the pseudogene TRBV3-2) with TRBJ2-7; TRBD2 matches 13 bases. After removal of 4 bases from V and 2 bases from J, the junction contained 8 bases not matched to a gene. This CDR3 has 17 residues. Germline V CDR1 and CDR2: LGHDT, YNNKEL (reference sequence). The CDR3 protein is CASSPWEGLAGTYEQYF. CDR3 sequence (DNA): TGTGCCAGCAGCCCTTGGGAGGGACTAGCGGGGACCTACGAGCAGTACTTC.

This clone was seen only once. The chain employs TRBV19 and TRBJ1-3, with D unresolved. The CDR3 is made up of 14 amino acids. In germline, CDR1 is LNHDA, CDR2 SQIVND (reference sequence). The V end was cut by 5 bases, the J end by 0 bases, with 8 bases between. Here the CDR3 DNA reads TGTGCCAGTAGTTTCCAGGACTCTGGAAACACCATATATTTT. Its protein product is CASSFQDSGNTIYF.

The chain joins TRBV10-2 to TRBJ1-5, with 7 bases aligning to TRBD1. J lost 7 bases, V lost 4 bases, and 10 bases had no gene match. The CDR3 extends over 15 amino acids. Germline assignment: CDR1 WSHSY and CDR2 SAAADI. As DNA, the CDR3 is TGCGCCAGCAGTGGACAGGGAAGGTCTGGGCAGCCCCAGCATTTT. Protein product: CASSGQGRSGQPQHF.

The chain uses TRBV6-5 and TRBJ1-5; no firm D call. The germline gives CDR1 MNHEY, CDR2 SVGAGI. V was shortened by 6 bases and J by 2 bases, with 11 bases between the two germline ends. There are 14 residues in the CDR3. CDR3 amino acids: CASRMGEGNQPQHF. CDR3 nucleotides: TGTGCCAGCAGGATGGGTGAGGGCAATCAGCCCCAGCATTTT.

The chain carries TRBV19 and TRBJ1-4; possible D gene TRBD1, 6 bases. The CDR3 is 14 residues long. The V end was cut by 3 bases, the J end by 8 bases, with 13 bases between. Germline-derived CDR1 and CDR2 are LNHDA and SQIVND (reference sequence). The CDR3 loop reads CASSIPRGNEKLFF. The CDR3, as DNA: TGTGCCAGTAGTATCCCCAGGGGAAACGAAAAACTGTTTTTT. The variable domain in full, with the rest retrieved from reference TRBV19 and TRBJ1-4, is DGGITQSPKYLFRKEGQNVTLSCEQNLNHDAMYWYRQDPGQGLRLIYYSQIVNDFQKGDIAEGYSVSREKKESFPLTVTSAQKNPTAFYLCASSIPRGNEKLFFGSGTQLSVL.

This chain joins TRBV5-1 and TRBJ1-2, with TRBD1 matching over 12 bases. This CDR3 has 12 amino acids. Germline V gene sequence: CDR1 SGHRS, CDR2 YFSETQ. Trimming at V came to 7 bases and at J to 7 bases, leaving 2 bases not matched to a gene. CDR3: CASGDRGLGYTF. CDR3 nucleotides: TGCGCCAGCGGGGACAGGGGGCTTGGCTACACCTTC.

The chain combines TRBV6-4 with TRBJ1-1; D is unresolved. Germline V gives CDR1 MRHNA, CDR2 SNTAGT. This CDR3 region has 13 residues. V was clipped by 3 bases and J by 3 bases, with 8 bases between them. The CDR3 DNA follows: TGTGCCAGCAGTGAGAGGGAGCACACTGAAGCTTTCTTT. Its translation is CASSEREHTEAFF.

V gene TRBV27 combines with J gene TRBJ1-5; 9 bases line up with TRBD1. From germline, CDR1 is MNHEY and CDR2 SMNVEV (reference sequence). The length of the CDR3 is 14 residues. The ends lost 5 bases at V and 7 bases at J; junction bases unmatched: 6. CDR3 sequence reads: CASSPDRGTQPQHF. The CDR3 DNA sequence: TGTGCCAGCAGTCCAGACAGGGGGACACAGCCCCAGCATTTT.

The CDR3 sequence: CASSLPGTSGSPPYEQYF. For the CDR3, the DNA is TGCGCCAGCAGCCTCCCCGGGACTAGCGGGAGCCCCCCCTACGAGCAGTACTTC. J is TRBJ2-7 and V is TRBV4-1, with TRBD2 matching over 14 bases. Germline V gene sequence: CDR1 MGHRA, CDR2 YSYEKL. This CDR3 region has 18 residues. The V gene end was trimmed by 4 bases and the J gene end by 2 bases; junction bases not matched to a gene: 10.

This clone was seen once. The chain carries TRBV19 and TRBJ2-1, with 7 bases lining up with TRBD1. V was clipped by 5 bases and J by 2 bases; unmatched bases: 6. CDR1 is LNHDA, CDR2 SQIVND, per germline (reference sequence). This CDR3 has 15 residues. DNA for the CDR3: TGTGCCAGTAGTCCCACAGGGGCGGCCTACAATGAGCAGTTCTTC. Encoded protein: CASSPTGAAYNEQFF.

The chain employs TRBV6-5 and TRBJ1-1; possibly TRBD1 for D (6 bases). Germline loops: CDR1 MNHEY, CDR2 SVGAGI. This CDR3 region has 13 residues. V shed 10 bases and J shed 7 bases, with 19 bases lying between them. The CDR3 region has the DNA TGTGCCATCGATGTGACAGGAGTCGGTGAAGCTTTCTTT. Translation gives CAIDVTGVGEAFF.

Here the CDR3 reads CAIGASGSSTDTQYF. The CDR3 region has the DNA TGTGCCATCGGCGCTAGCGGGAGTTCGACAGATACGCAGTATTTT. The rearrangement uses TRBV10-3 and TRBJ2-3, with 10 nucleotides matching TRBD2. Germline-derived CDR1 and CDR2 are ENHRY and SYGVKD. This CDR3 contains 15 residues. V gave up 8 bases and J gave up 3 bases; unmatched junction bases: 8.

This rearrangement joins TRBV18 to TRBJ1-5; TRBD1 might be the D (6 bases). From germline, CDR1 is KGHSH and CDR2 LQKENI. V lost 4 bases and J lost 3, with 10 bases in between. This CDR3 spans 14 amino acids. CDR3 residues: CASSQYRANQPQHF. CDR3 DNA: TGTGCCAGCTCACAGTACAGGGCCAATCAGCCCCAGCATTTT.

The rearrangement links TRBV10-3 to TRBJ2-2, with 10 bases fitting TRBD1. This CDR3 comprises 16 residues. Trimming cost V 7 bases and J 7 bases; bases outside gene matches: 12. Germline loops: CDR1 ENHRY, CDR2 SYGVKD. CDR3 sequence reads: CAIKGRQGAIGGELFF. DNA of the CDR3: TGTGCCATCAAAGGACGACAGGGGGCAATAGGCGGGGAGCTGTTTTTT.

The chain recombines TRBV2 with TRBJ2-5; TRBD1 might be the D (5 bases). The CDR3 is 13 residues long. With 2 bases removed from V and 4 bases from J, the gap between germline ends came to 8 bases. The V gene's germline CDR1 is SNHLY and CDR2 FYNNEI. CDR3 sequence reads: CASSEQTAETQYF. DNA for the CDR3: TGTGCCAGCAGTGAACAGACAGCAGAGACCCAGTACTTC.